The present entry profiles one T cell receptor (beta chain) with its context. These data originate in a study of blood T cells in healthy people across ages. The CDR3 sequence is 13 residues long. Trimming pared 1 base from V and 4 bases from J, leaving 7 bases between. A second PCR, run for roughly 7 to 11 cycles, used a sample-barcoded 5' primer plus a J-beta primer mix. TCRdb independently ran MiXCR on the 5' RACE reads; one entry per CDR3 protein. This sample has some 920,000 distinct CDR3 sequences, with roughly 50% found just once. The TCR sequence derives from a woman aged 60 to 75 in good health. Sequencing was done on a sample of blood. The chain carries TRBV12-3 or TRBV12-4 and TRBJ1-1, with D hard to call. CDR3 loop: CASSLGISTEAFF. CDR3 sequence (DNA): TGTGCCAGCAGTTTAGGGATCTCCACTGAAGCTTTCTTT.